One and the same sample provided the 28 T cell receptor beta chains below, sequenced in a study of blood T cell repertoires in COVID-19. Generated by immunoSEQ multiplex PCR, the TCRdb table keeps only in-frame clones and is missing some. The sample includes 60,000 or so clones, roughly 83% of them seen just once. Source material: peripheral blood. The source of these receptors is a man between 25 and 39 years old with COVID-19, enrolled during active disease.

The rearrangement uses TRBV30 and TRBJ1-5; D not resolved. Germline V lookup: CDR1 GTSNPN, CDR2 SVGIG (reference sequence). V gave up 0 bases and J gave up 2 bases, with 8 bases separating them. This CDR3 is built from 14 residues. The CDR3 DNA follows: TGTGCCTGGAGTGTAATGAGGGGCAATCAGCCCCAGCATTTT. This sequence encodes CAWSVMRGNQPQHF.

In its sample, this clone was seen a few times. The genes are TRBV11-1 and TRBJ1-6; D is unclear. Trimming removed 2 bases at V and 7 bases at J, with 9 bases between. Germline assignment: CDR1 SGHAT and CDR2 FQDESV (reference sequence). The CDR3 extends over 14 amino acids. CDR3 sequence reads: CASSLSQANSPLHF. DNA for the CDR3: TGTGCCAGCAGCTTAAGTCAGGCGAATTCACCCCTCCACTTT.

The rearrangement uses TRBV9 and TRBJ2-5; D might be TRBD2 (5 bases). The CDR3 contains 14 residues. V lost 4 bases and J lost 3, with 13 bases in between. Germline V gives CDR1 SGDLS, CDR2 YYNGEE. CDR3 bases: TGTGCCAGCAGCTCTGCTAAGGGAGAAGAGACCCAGTACTTC. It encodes CASSSAKGEETQYF.

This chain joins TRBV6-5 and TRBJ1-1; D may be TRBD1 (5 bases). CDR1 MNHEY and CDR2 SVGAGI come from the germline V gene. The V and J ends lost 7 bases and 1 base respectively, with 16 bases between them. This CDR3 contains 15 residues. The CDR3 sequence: CASKGKQVGNTEAFF. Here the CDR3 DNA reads TGTGCCAGCAAAGGAAAACAGGTTGGGAACACTGAAGCTTTCTTT.

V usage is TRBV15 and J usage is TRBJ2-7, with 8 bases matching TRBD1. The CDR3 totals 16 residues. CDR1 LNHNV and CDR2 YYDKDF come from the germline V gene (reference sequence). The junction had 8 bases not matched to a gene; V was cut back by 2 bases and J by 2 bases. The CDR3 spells CATSRLPGQVTYEQYF. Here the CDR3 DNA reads TGTGCCACCAGCAGACTACCGGGACAGGTAACCTACGAGCAGTACTTC.

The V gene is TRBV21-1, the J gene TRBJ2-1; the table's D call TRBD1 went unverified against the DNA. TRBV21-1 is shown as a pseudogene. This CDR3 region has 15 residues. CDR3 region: CASSPRLGPYNEQFF. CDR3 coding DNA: TGTGCCAGCAGCCCCCGCCTGGGGCCATACAATGAGCAGTTCTTC.

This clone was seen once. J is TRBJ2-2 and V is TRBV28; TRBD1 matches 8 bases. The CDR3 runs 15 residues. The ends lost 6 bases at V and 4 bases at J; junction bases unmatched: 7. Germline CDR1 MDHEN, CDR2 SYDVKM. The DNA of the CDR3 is TGTGCCAGCAGAAAGGACAGGGTGGGCACCGGGGAGCTGTTTTTT. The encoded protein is CASRKDRVGTGELFF.

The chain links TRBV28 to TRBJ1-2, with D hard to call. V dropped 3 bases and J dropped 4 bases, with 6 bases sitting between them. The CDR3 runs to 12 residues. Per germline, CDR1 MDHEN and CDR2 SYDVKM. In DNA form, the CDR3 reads TGTGCCAGCAGTTTCGAGGGCTATGGCTACACCTTC. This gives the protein CASSFEGYGYTF.

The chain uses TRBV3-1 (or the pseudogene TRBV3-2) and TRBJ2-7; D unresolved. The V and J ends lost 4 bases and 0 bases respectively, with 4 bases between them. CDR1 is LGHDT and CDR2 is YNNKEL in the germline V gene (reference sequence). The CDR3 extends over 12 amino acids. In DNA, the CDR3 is TGTGCCAGCAGCCGGAGCTCCTACGAGCAGTACTTC. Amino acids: CASSRSSYEQYF.

The CDR3 bases are TGCGCCAGCAGCCAAGAGGGGAGCTCTGGGGCCAACGTCCTGACTTTC. It specifies CASSQEGSSGANVLTF. The genes are TRBV4-3 and TRBJ2-6; a weak D match, TRBD2 (5 bases). The CDR3 loop spans 16 amino acids. Germline CDR1 reads LGHNA; CDR2 reads YSLEER. With 0 bases removed from V and 0 bases from J, the gap between germline ends came to 6 bases.

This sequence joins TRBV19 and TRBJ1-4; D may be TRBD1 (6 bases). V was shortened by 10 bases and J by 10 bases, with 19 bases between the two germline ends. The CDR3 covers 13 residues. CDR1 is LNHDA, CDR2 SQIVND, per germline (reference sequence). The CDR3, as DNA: TGTGCCACATCCCAGGGAAGGGGGGGAAAACTGTTTTTT. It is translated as CATSQGRGGKLFF. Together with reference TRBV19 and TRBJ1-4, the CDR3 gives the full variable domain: DGGITQSPKYLFRKEGQNVTLSCEQNLNHDAMYWYRQDPGQGLRLIYYSQIVNDFQKGDIAEGYSVSREKKESFPLTVTSAQKNPTAFYLCATSQGRGGKLFFGSGTQLSVL.

CDR3 DNA sequence: TGTGCCAGCAGCTTAGGACGGGGGTCCGCGGAGCAGTACTTC. Its protein is CASSLGRGSAEQYF. V gene TRBV7-2 combines with J gene TRBJ2-7; a weak D match, TRBD2 (6 bases). CDR3 size: 14 residues. Trimming pared 1 base from V and 7 bases from J, leaving 14 bases between. Germline V gives CDR1 SGHTA, CDR2 FQGNSA.

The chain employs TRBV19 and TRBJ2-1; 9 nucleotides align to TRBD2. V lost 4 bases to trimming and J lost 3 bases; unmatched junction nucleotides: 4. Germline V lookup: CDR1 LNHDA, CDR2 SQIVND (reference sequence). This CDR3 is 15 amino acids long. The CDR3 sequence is CASSTSGISYNEQFF. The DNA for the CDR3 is TGTGCCAGTAGTACTAGCGGGATTAGCTACAATGAGCAGTTCTTC.

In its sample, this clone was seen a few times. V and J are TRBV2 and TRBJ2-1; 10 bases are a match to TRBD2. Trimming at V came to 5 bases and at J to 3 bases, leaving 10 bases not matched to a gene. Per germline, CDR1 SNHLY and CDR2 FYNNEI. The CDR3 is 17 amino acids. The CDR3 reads CASSPRLAGRYYNEQFF. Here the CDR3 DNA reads TGTGCCAGCAGTCCCCGACTAGCGGGTCGGTACTACAATGAGCAGTTCTTC.

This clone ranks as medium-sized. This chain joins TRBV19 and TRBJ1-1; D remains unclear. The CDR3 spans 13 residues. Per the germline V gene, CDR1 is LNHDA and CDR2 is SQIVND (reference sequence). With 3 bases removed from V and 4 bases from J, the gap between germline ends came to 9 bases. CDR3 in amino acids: CASSMYISTEAFF. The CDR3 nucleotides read TGTGCCAGTAGTATGTACATCTCCACTGAAGCTTTCTTT.

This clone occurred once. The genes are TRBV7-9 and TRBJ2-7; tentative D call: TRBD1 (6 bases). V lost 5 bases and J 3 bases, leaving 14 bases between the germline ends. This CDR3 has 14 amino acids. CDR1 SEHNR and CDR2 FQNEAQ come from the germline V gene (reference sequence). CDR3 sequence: CASSQPGTNYEQYF. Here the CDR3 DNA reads TGTGCCAGCAGCCAACCCGGGACAAACTACGAGCAGTACTTC.

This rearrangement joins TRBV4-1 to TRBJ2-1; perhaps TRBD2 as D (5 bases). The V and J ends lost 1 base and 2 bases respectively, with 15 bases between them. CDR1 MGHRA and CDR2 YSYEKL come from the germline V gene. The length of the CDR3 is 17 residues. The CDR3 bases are TGCGCCAGCAGCCAAGTTAAAACTAGTTCAACCTACAATGAGCAGTTCTTC. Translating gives CASSQVKTSSTYNEQFF.

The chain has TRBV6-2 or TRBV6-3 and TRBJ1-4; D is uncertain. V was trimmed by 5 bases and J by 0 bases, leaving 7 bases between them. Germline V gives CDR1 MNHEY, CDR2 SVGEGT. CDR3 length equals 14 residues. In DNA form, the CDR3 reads TGTGCCAGCAGTCTTGTAGCAACTAATGAAAAACTGTTTTTT. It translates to CASSLVATNEKLFF.

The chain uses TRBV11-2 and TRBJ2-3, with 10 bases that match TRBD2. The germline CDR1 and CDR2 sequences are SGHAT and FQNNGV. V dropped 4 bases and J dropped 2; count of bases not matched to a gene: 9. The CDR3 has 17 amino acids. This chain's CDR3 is CASSWRLAGGLTDTQYF. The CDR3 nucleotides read TGTGCCAGCAGCTGGAGGTTAGCGGGGGGCCTCACAGATACGCAGTATTTT.

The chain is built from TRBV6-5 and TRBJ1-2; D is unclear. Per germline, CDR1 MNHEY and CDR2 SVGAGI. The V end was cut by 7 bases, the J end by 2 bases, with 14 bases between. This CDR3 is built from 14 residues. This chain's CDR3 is CASIAVAGNYGYTF. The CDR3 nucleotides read TGTGCCAGCATTGCGGTGGCCGGCAACTATGGCTACACCTTC.

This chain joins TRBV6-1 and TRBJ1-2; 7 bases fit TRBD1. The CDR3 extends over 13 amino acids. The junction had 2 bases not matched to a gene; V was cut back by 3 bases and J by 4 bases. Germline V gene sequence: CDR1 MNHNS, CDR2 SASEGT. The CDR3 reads CASSETGTYGYTF. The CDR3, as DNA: TGTGCCAGCAGTGAGACAGGGACCTATGGCTACACCTTC.

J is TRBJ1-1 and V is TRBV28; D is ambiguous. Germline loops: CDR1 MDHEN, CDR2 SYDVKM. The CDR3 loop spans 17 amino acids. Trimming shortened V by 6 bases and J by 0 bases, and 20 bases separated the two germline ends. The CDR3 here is CASSLVATVGLNTEAFF. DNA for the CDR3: TGTGCCAGCAGCTTAGTAGCGACTGTTGGGCTGAACACTGAAGCTTTCTTT.

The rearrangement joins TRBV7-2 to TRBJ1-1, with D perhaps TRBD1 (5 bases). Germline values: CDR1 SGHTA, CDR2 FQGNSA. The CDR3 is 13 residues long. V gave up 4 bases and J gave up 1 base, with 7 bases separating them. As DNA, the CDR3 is TGTGCCAGCAGCTCGGACAAGAACACTGAAGCTTTCTTT. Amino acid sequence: CASSSDKNTEAFF.

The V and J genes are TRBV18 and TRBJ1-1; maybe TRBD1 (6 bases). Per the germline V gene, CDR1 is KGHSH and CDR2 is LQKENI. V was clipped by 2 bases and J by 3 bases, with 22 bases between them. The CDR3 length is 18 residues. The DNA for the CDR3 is TGTGCCAGCTCACCAGTGGGGCCGACAGGCCTAGGGGACACTGAAGCTTTCTTT. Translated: CASSPVGPTGLGDTEAFF.

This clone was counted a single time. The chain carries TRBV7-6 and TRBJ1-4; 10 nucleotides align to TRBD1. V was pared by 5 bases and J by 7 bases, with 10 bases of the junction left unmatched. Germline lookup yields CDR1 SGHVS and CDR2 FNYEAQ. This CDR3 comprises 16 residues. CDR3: CASSDRQGALGEKLFF. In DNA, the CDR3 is TGTGCCAGCAGCGATAGACAGGGGGCTCTCGGTGAAAAACTGTTTTTT. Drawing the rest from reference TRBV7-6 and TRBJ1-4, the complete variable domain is GAGVSQSPRYKVTKRGQDVALRCDPISGHVSLYWYRQALGQGPEFLTYFNYEAQQDKSGLPNDRFSAERPEGSISTLTIQRTEQRDSAMYRCASSDRQGALGEKLFFGSGTQLSVL.

CDR3 amino acids: CASSPTFGTGGEVNYGYTF. CDR3 nucleotides: TGTGCCAGCTCACCAACGTTTGGGACAGGGGGCGAGGTTAACTATGGCTACACCTTC. J is TRBJ1-2 and V is TRBV18; TRBD1 agrees at 12 bases. Germline CDR1 is KGHSH and CDR2 is LQKENI. The J segment lost 1 base and the V segment lost 2 bases, leaving 11 bases of the junction unmatched. The CDR3 length is 19 residues.

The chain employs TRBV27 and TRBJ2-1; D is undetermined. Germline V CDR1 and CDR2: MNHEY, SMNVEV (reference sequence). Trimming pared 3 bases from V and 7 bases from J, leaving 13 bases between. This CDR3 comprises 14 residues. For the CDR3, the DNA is TGTGCCAGCAGTTTCGCTAGTACGGAAAATGAGCAGTTCTTC. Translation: CASSFASTENEQFF.

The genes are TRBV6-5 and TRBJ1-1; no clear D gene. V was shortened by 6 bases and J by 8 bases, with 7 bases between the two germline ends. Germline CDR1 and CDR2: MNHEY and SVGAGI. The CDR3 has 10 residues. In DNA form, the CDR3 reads TGTGCCAGCAGAGAGAGGGAAGCTTTCTTT. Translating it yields CASREREAFF.